These T cell receptor beta chains were read from a single sample in a study of cytomegalovirus exposure and HLA in healthy donors. Produced via immunoSEQ multiplex PCR; TCRdb's table is partial and in-frame only. The table lists under 200,000 clones, approximately 78% of them singletons, with roughly 1.5% in the top ten. Sequencing was done on a sample of PBMCs. The receptors derive from a woman aged 18-35 years in good health and CMV-seronegative. CDR3s include the opening cysteine and the closing phenylalanine or tryptophan. The D gene is left open where the match is weak. Expanded clones are given a class, and other clones once, few, many or no size at all.

j_call d_call v_call clone_size cdr3_aa cdr3_nt
TRBJ2-1 NA TRBV4-3 NA CASSQPGDYNEQFF TGCGCCAGCAGCCAACCGGGAGACTACAATGAGCAGTTCTTC
TRBJ2-7 TRBD1 TRBV11-2 NA CASSLDRQGQDQYF TGTGCCAGCAGCTTAGATCGTCAGGGACAGGATCAGTACTTC
TRBJ2-2 NA TRBV7-2 NA CASSSRGLNTGELFF TGTGCCAGCAGCTCCAGGGGACTAAACACCGGGGAGCTGTTTTTT
TRBJ2-7 NA TRBV27 once CASSLGELGYEQYF TGTGCCAGCAGCCTAGGGGAATTGGGGTACGAGCAGTACTTC
TRBJ2-3 TRBD2 TRBV27 NA CASKEGGLAGGRTDTQYF TGTGCCAGTAAGGAGGGGGGACTAGCGGGAGGCCGCACAGATACGCAGTATTTT
TRBJ1-2 TRBD1 TRBV4-1 NA CASSQVPGQGGDGYTF TGCGCCAGCAGCCAAGTACCGGGACAGGGAGGCGATGGCTACACCTTC
TRBJ2-3 NA TRBV11-3 once CASSHRDTSTDTQYF TGTGCCAGCAGCCACCGGGACACGAGCACAGATACGCAGTATTTT
TRBJ2-1 NA TRBV9 NA CASSPTGNSYNEQFF TGTGCCAGCAGCCCTACAGGGAACTCCTACAATGAGCAGTTCTTC
TRBJ1-1 NA TRBV4-3 NA CASSLRIVLARITEAFF TGCGCCAGCAGCCTAAGAATTGTTCTGGCCAGGATCACTGAAGCTTTCTTT
TRBJ1-4 TRBD1 TRBV9 NA CASSRRGSGEKLFF TGTGCCAGCAGCCGCAGGGGGTCCGGAGAAAAACTGTTTTTT
TRBJ1-2 TRBD1 TRBV27 NA CASSPRTGDGYTF TGTGCCAGCAGTCCAAGGACAGGGGATGGCTACACCTTC
TRBJ2-1 NA TRBV7-9 NA CASTHSRRDYEQFF TGTGCCAGCACCCACTCCAGAAGGGACTATGAGCAGTTCTTC
TRBJ2-7 NA TRBV6-6 NA CASSHVTDYEQYF TGTGCCAGCAGTCATGTGACAGATTACGAGCAGTACTTC
TRBJ2-7 NA TRBV9 NA CASSVGGGNLYEQYF TGTGCCAGCAGCGTAGGAGGAGGGAACCTATACGAGCAGTACTTC
TRBJ2-1 NA TRBV20-1 once CSARDKRQFF TGCAGTGCTAGGGACAAAAGGCAGTTCTTC
TRBJ2-4 TRBD1 TRBV29-1 NA CSVIGTGVVKNIQYF TGCAGCGTTATCGGGACAGGGGTTGTCAAAAACATTCAGTACTTC
TRBJ1-1 NA TRBV19 NA CASNPGQLLGTEAFF TGTGCCAGTAACCCAGGACAGCTCCTAGGGACTGAAGCTTTCTTT
TRBJ1-1 NA TRBV11-3 NA CASSLQNMNTEAFF TGTGCCAGCAGCTTACAGAACATGAACACTGAAGCTTTCTTT
TRBJ2-3 NA TRBV7-9 NA CASSFPGVKSTDTQYF TGTGCCAGCAGCTTCCCGGGGGTCAAAAGCACAGATACGCAGTATTTT
TRBJ2-3 NA TRBV7-6 NA CASSFGAGDTQYF TGTGCCAGCAGCTTCGGAGCCGGAGATACGCAGTATTTT
TRBJ2-7 NA TRBV27 NA CAIRVPRAYEQYF TGTGCCATCCGGGTCCCAAGAGCCTACGAGCAGTACTTC
TRBJ2-1 NA TRBV5-4 NA CASSTSGGRARDSYNEQFF TGTGCCAGCAGCACTTCGGGGGGCAGAGCGAGAGACTCCTACAATGAGCAGTTCTTC
TRBJ1-4 NA TRBV18 NA CASSPSRTRDNEKLFF TGTGCCAGCTCACCATCTCGGACACGAGATAATGAAAAACTGTTTTTT
TRBJ1-4 NA TRBV27 NA CASSFLGGNEKLFF TGTGCCAGCAGTTTTCTAGGAGGCAATGAAAAACTGTTTTTT
TRBJ2-3 TRBD1 TRBV9 NA CASSVGQGADTQYF TGTGCCAGCAGCGTAGGGCAGGGGGCAGATACGCAGTATTTT
TRBJ2-3 NA TRBV18 NA CASSPPTPLLVTDTQYF TGTGCCAGCTCACCACCGACCCCGCTCCTAGTCACAGATACGCAGTATTTT
TRBJ2-1 TRBD2 TRBV27 NA CASSFRDYYYNEQFF TGTGCCAGCAGTTTCCGGGACTACTACTACAATGAGCAGTTCTTC